This is a list of T cell receptor beta chains from one sample in a study of T-cell reconstitution after alpha-beta-depleted transplantation in children. TCRdb re-analysed the PCR reads in MiXCR, keeping a single row per CDR3 protein. The sample records about 350,000 distinct CDR3 sequences, about a sixth being singletons. Sequenced material: PBMCs, mostly from graft donor cells, taken 360 days after TCRalphabeta/CD19-depleted stem cell transplant. The receptors shown here come from a male patient aged 2 to 10 who had a stem cell transplant for acute lymphoblastic leukemia, so the T cells may come from the graft donor. Both conserved end residues are part of each CDR3. D genes are given only for firm matches. A clone size is listed for some rows: how often the clone was seen (once, few, many), or a class if it is expanded.

abundance	v_gene	j_gene	d_gene	CDR3nt	CDR3aa
few	TRBV9	TRBJ2-1	.	TGTGCCAGCAGCGCTCGGCCCAATGAGCAGTTCTTC	CASSARPNEQFF
.	TRBV12-3/TRBV12-4	TRBJ1-5	TRBD1	TGTGCCAGCAGTACAGGGGCGTTTAGCAATCAGCCCCAGCATTTT	CASSTGAFSNQPQHF
.	TRBV29-1	TRBJ1-4	.	TGCAGCGCCCAGACAGGCCCTAATGAAAAACTGTTTTTT	CSAQTGPNEKLFF
.	TRBV2	TRBJ2-7	.	TGTGCCAGCTGTCTTACCTCACAGGGCGTCGGCTCCTACGAGCAGTACTTC	CASCLTSQGVGSYEQYF
few	TRBV20-1	TRBJ2-1	.	TGCAGTGGGGGGATCTACAATGAGCAGTTCTTC	CSGGIYNEQFF
.	TRBV20-1	TRBJ2-5	.	TGCAGTGCTAGAGATCCGTCCAGGGGGGGACCTCGCCAGACCAAGTACTTC	CSARDPSRGGPRQTKYF
.	TRBV28	TRBJ2-7	TRBD2	TGTGCCAGCAGCCCCGGGACTAGAGGTGTGTCCGCCTACGAGCAGTACTTC	CASSPGTRGVSAYEQYF
few	TRBV10-3	TRBJ1-2	.	TGTGCCATCAGCGGCCCCCCGCGGACGTTCTCCTCATATGGCTACACCTTC	CAISGPPRTFSSYGYTF
.	TRBV12-3/TRBV12-4	TRBJ2-7	TRBD1	TGTGCCAGCAGTCAATCCGGGACAGGGTCCGAGCAGTACTTC	CASSQSGTGSEQYF
.	TRBV20-1	TRBJ1-5	.	TGCAGTGCTAGAGAAGGGGTGCGGCCCCAGCATTTT	CSAREGVRPQHF
many	TRBV12-3/TRBV12-4	TRBJ1-5	.	TGTGCCAGCAGTTTATCCCTAGAAGGGCGCCAGCATTTT	CASSLSLEGRQHF
.	TRBV29-1	TRBJ2-1	.	TGCAGCGTCACTCAGGGCAGCTCCTACAATGAGCAGTTCTTC	CSVTQGSSYNEQFF
.	TRBV27	TRBJ2-7	.	TGTGCCAGCAGTTTGGTAGGGAGTCCAGGGGCCTACGAGCAGTACTTC	CASSLVGSPGAYEQYF
few	TRBV27	TRBJ2-7	.	TGTGCCAGCAGTATTGGACCGTCCTACGAGCAGTACTTC	CASSIGPSYEQYF
few	TRBV6-5	TRBJ2-3	.	TGTGCCAGCAGTTACCTCAGGGTATCGCAGTCAGATACGCAGTATTTT	CASSYLRVSQSDTQYF
.	TRBV27	TRBJ1-4	TRBD1	TGTGCCAGCAGTCCACGGGGACAGGGAGCGACTAATGAAAAACTGTTTTTT	CASSPRGQGATNEKLFF
.	TRBV11-1	TRBJ2-1	.	TGTGCCAGCAGCGTAGGGGCGGGAAGAGGCGGAATAGGGGCCAATGAGCAGTTCTTC	CASSVGAGRGGIGANEQFF
.	TRBV30	TRBJ2-4	.	TGTGCCTGGAGCAGGACAGGGAGGGACATTCAGTACTTC	CAWSRTGRDIQYF
.	TRBV12-3/TRBV12-4	TRBJ1-3	.	TGTGCCAGCAGAGAACAGGGAAACACCATATATTTT	CASREQGNTIYF
few	TRBV12-3/TRBV12-4	TRBJ2-5	.	TGTGCCAGCAGTTCCACAGGGCCTGAGACCCAGTACTTC	CASSSTGPETQYF
.	TRBV28	TRBJ1-2	.	TGTGCCAGCAGCTACCGCGCCGGGGGACATGGTAACTATGGCTACACCTTC	CASSYRAGGHGNYGYTF
.	TRBV11-2	TRBJ2-5	TRBD2	TGTGCCAGCAGCTTATGGAGGGGACTAGTAAGCGAGACCCAGTACTTC	CASSLWRGLVSETQYF
few	TRBV9	TRBJ2-7	.	TGTGCCAGCAGCGTAGGAAACGAAGCCTACGAGCAGTACTTC	CASSVGNEAYEQYF
.	TRBV20-1	TRBJ2-5	.	TGCAGTGCTACGATGTACCAAGAGACCCAGTACTTC	CSATMYQETQYF